This T cell receptor beta chain was sequenced in a study of neurological immune-mediated disorders. Notes on the study in general: Multiple sclerosis was found to have the least TCR clonal expansion, below healthy controls, and HTLV-1-associated myelopathy the most. The absence of shared CDR3 amino acid sequences among expanded clones across subjects suggests private repertoires in all groups.

5'RACE with 10-nucleotide random UMIs produced the cDNA. TCRdb re-called the 5' RACE reads through MiXCR, storing one row per CDR3 protein. This sample has 95,000 to 150,000 distinct CDR3 sequences, with roughly 3.2% found just once. This clonotype was seen a handful of times. Its antigen is unknown. There are 14 residues in the CDR3. Trimming pared 3 bases from V and 0 bases from J, leaving 11 bases between. Germline lookup yields CDR1 DFQATT and CDR2 SNEGSKA (reference sequence). Material: PBMCs. The rearrangement uses TRBV20-1 and TRBJ1-1; tentatively, D is TRBD1 (5 bases). The TCR sequence derives from a woman in her twenties or thirties with multiple sclerosis. CDR3 DNA sequence: TGCAGTGCTAGTAGGGGACGGATGAACACTGAAGCTTTCTTT. It encodes CSASRGRMNTEAFF.